The 17 T cell receptor beta chains in this list originate from one sample, sequenced in a study of early T cells in non-severe SARS-CoV-2 infection (dated by TCRdb to 2020 to 2023). Libraries came from 5' RACE. The sequencer listed for this sample is NextSeq 500. TCRdb handled the public reads itself, with Q25 trimming in fastp and clone calling in MiXCR, and kept productive beta chains. Identical CDR3 protein sequences are pooled into one entry, listed with their most common genes and DNA. This sample gives some 82,000 distinct CDR3 sequences in total; approximately 6% of them show up just once. In total, the top ten clones hold roughly 8.1% of the sample. The sequencing input was whole blood. The receptors originated from an adult who was a healthcare worker with PCR-confirmed SARS-CoV-2 infection or an uninfected control (not recorded which).

This clonotype occurred many times. The chain carries TRBV7-6 and TRBJ2-7; D is uncertain. The CDR3 is 13 residues long. V was shortened by 0 bases and J by 2 bases, with 5 bases between the two germline ends. Germline values: CDR1 SGHVS, CDR2 FNYEAQ. The CDR3, as DNA: TGTGCCAGCAGCTTAGCGGTTACCTACGAGCAGTACTTC. It encodes CASSLAVTYEQYF.

This clonotype has a count of ten or more. The chain uses TRBV10-2 and TRBJ2-3, with TRBD2 matching 10 bases. The junction had 8 bases not matched to a gene; V was cut back by 3 bases and J by 2 bases. This CDR3 comprises 17 residues. The germline gives CDR1 WSHSY, CDR2 SAAADI. CDR3 DNA: TGCGCCAGCAGTGAATATCTAGCGGGGGACTACACAGATACGCAGTATTTT. Encoded protein: CASSEYLAGDYTDTQYF.

V usage is TRBV5-1 and J usage is TRBJ2-5; TRBD2 might be the D (6 bases). CDR1 SGHRS and CDR2 YFSETQ come from the germline V gene. V lost 0 bases to trimming and J lost 4 bases, with 16 bases between them. CDR3 length equals 16 residues. The CDR3 sequence is CASSLGGLTNGETQYF. In nucleotides, the CDR3 is TGCGCCAGCAGCTTGGGGGGACTGACGAATGGAGAGACCCAGTACTTC.

The chain links TRBV4-3 to TRBJ2-5; D may be TRBD2 (5 bases). CDR3 length equals 14 residues. Trimming pared 0 bases from V and 4 bases from J, leaving 9 bases between. Germline V gene lookup returns CDR1 LGHNA and CDR2 YSLEER. The CDR3 DNA is TGCGCCAGCAGCCAAGATCCCGGGGTAGAGACCCAGTACTTC. This gives the protein CASSQDPGVETQYF.

This clonotype has a count of ten or more. The V and J genes are TRBV28 and TRBJ1-2; the match to TRBD1 covers 9 bases. The CDR3 sequence is 15 residues long. The ends lost 6 bases at V and 3 bases at J; junction bases unmatched: 8. The germline gives CDR1 MDHEN, CDR2 SYDVKM. CDR3: CASREAGTGYYGYTF. The CDR3 DNA reads as TGTGCCAGCAGGGAAGCGGGGACAGGGTACTATGGCTACACCTTC.

The genes are TRBV12-3 or TRBV12-4 and TRBJ2-1; D may be TRBD2 (5 bases). V lost 0 bases and J 8 bases, leaving 11 bases between the germline ends. This CDR3 is built from 14 residues. CDR3 coding DNA: TGTGCCAGCAGTTTAGCGGGAGCTAGGGATGAGCAGTTCTTC. It encodes CASSLAGARDEQFF.

The genes are TRBV10-3 and TRBJ1-1, with TRBD1 matching 7 bases. The CDR3 covers 14 residues. Germline CDR1 ENHRY, CDR2 SYGVKD. J lost 5 bases, V lost 6 bases, and 9 bases had no gene match. CDR3 sequence reads: CAISRQGGETEAFF. The CDR3 DNA is TGTGCCATCAGCCGACAGGGTGGTGAAACTGAAGCTTTCTTT.

The table lists this clonotype with a few counts. The chain recombines TRBV7-9 with TRBJ2-7; no clear D. Trimming stripped 5 bases from V and 3 bases from J, with 8 bases between. Germline CDR1 and CDR2: SEHNR and FQNEAQ (reference sequence). CDR3 length equals 12 residues. Here the CDR3 reads CASSQAYYEQYF. The CDR3 DNA reads TGTGCCAGCAGCCAGGCCTACTACGAGCAGTACTTC.

This clonotype came up a few times. The V call is TRBV25-1, the J call TRBJ1-1, with a tentative D call TRBD1 (5 bases). Trimming took 3 bases from V and 0 from J, leaving 11 bases between them. The germline V gene encodes CDR1 MGHDK and CDR2 SYGVNS. CDR3 length equals 15 residues. Here the CDR3 reads CASSDREPMNTEAFF. Written as DNA, the CDR3 is TGTGCCAGCAGTGACAGGGAACCCATGAACACTGAAGCTTTCTTT.

This clonotype was picked up many times. This rearrangement joins TRBV10-3 to TRBJ1-1; maybe TRBD1 (5 bases). Germline values: CDR1 ENHRY, CDR2 SYGVKD. V shed 0 bases and J shed 0 bases, with 8 bases lying between them. The CDR3 has 15 residues. The CDR3 DNA is TGTGCCATCAGTGAGTCAAGGGGATTGAACACTGAAGCTTTCTTT. Translation gives CAISESRGLNTEAFF.

The gene calls are TRBV20-1 and TRBJ2-5; D assignment may be TRBD1 or TRBD2 (6 bases each). Germline V gene data show CDR1 as DFQATT and CDR2 as SNEGSKA (reference sequence). The CDR3 totals 14 residues. With 6 bases removed from V and 1 base from J, the gap between germline ends came to 15 bases. CDR3 amino acids: CSASEGGLQETQYF. In DNA form, the CDR3 reads TGCAGTGCAAGTGAGGGGGGTCTCCAAGAGACCCAGTACTTC.

Ten or more counts support this clonotype. This sequence joins TRBV7-6 and TRBJ2-3; D remains unclear. Germline values: CDR1 SGHVS, CDR2 FNYEAQ. The CDR3 consists of 15 residues. V lost 3 bases to trimming and J lost 0 bases, with 10 bases between them. The CDR3 is CASSLSDTSTDTQYF. For the CDR3, the DNA is TGTGCCAGCAGCTTGTCTGATACTAGCACAGATACGCAGTATTTT.

This clonotype was seen at least ten times. This chain joins TRBV19 and TRBJ2-1; TRBD2 agrees at 14 bases. Unmatched junction bases numbered 0, after V lost 5 bases and J lost 6 bases. CDR1 LNHDA and CDR2 SQIVND come from the germline V gene (reference sequence). The CDR3 runs to 14 residues. DNA of the CDR3: TGTGCCAGTAGTGGACTAGCGGGAGGCAATGAGCAGTTCTTC. It is translated as CASSGLAGGNEQFF. Full variable domain (outside the CDR3, taken from reference TRBV19 and TRBJ2-1): DGGITQSPKYLFRKEGQNVTLSCEQNLNHDAMYWYRQDPGQGLRLIYYSQIVNDFQKGDIAEGYSVSREKKESFPLTVTSAQKNPTAFYLCASSGLAGGNEQFFGPGTRLTVL.

The V and J genes are TRBV14 and TRBJ1-1, with D tentatively TRBD1 (5 bases). CDR1 and CDR2 (germline): SGHDN, FVKESK. There are 14 residues in the CDR3. The germline V and J ends were trimmed by 2 bases and 4 bases, with 11 bases remaining between them. In DNA form, the CDR3 reads TGTGCCAGCAGCCAACCGCAGGGAATCACTGAAGCTTTCTTT. This translates into CASSQPQGITEAFF.

This clonotype has ten or more counts. The J gene is TRBJ1-1, the V gene TRBV6-1; D uncertain. The CDR3 contains 12 residues. Germline V gene sequence: CDR1 MNHNS, CDR2 SASEGT. Trimming stripped 2 bases from V and 8 bases from J, with 9 bases between. The CDR3 loop reads CASSEWAEEAFF. The CDR3 DNA reads as TGTGCCAGCAGTGAATGGGCGGAGGAAGCTTTCTTT.

This clonotype was observed a few times. The J gene is TRBJ1-2, the V gene TRBV12-5, with D possibly TRBD1 on 5 matching bases. V was pared by 1 base and J by 8 bases, with 5 bases between. The CDR3 is 11 amino acids. Germline values: CDR1 LGHNT, CDR2 FRNRAP. Here the CDR3 reads CASGLGGGYTF. For the CDR3, the DNA is TGTGCTAGTGGTTTGGGGGGCGGCTACACCTTC.

This clonotype has at least ten counts. The chain combines TRBV6-5 with TRBJ1-2; D is undetermined. Germline CDR1 reads MNHEY; CDR2 reads SVGAGI. The CDR3 contains 15 residues. Trimming removed 2 bases at V and 4 bases at J, with 14 bases between. This CDR3 is CASSYQFSSGYGYTF. The CDR3 nucleotides read TGTGCCAGCAGTTACCAGTTTTCCTCAGGCTATGGCTACACCTTC.